These T cell receptor beta chains were read from a single sample in a study of monozygotic twins with cystic fibrosis. Some clones are missing from TCRdb's copy, which holds only in-frame ones; the method was immunoSEQ multiplex PCR. The sample includes roughly 19,000 clones, around 97% seen only once; the top ten take approximately 1.8%. Sample: blood. These TCRs come from a woman aged 25 to 39 with cystic fibrosis. Both conserved end residues are part of each CDR3. The D gene is left open where the match is weak. Clone size is given for some rows only: seen once, a few or many times, or a class if the clone is expanded.

TRBD1	TRBJ2-7	TRBV15	.	CATSRDPGQGGYEQYF
TRBD1	TRBJ1-2	TRBV9	.	CASSRGQGFSYGYTF
.	TRBJ2-7	TRBV6-5	.	CASRGRGPYEQYF
.	TRBJ2-2	TRBV5-6	.	CASSPKHNTGELFF
TRBD1	TRBJ1-4	TRBV4-2	.	CASSQEGGWTNEKLFF
TRBD1	TRBJ1-1	TRBV5-5	.	CASSRGQGAPEAFF
.	TRBJ2-3	TRBV18	.	CASSPPLGASTDTQYF
.	TRBJ1-1	TRBV7-9	.	CASSLRETLRTEAFF
TRBD2	TRBJ2-5	TRBV7-7	.	CASSFNPAGVVGTQYF
TRBD1	TRBJ2-7	TRBV27	once	CASSRSGTVISYEQYF
.	TRBJ2-2	TRBV6-6	.	CASSPAGLGGELFF
.	TRBJ2-4	TRBV6-6	.	CASSNAVGRSRNIQYF
.	TRBJ2-6	TRBV4-1	.	CASSQDPQDALGANVLTF